This entry is about one T cell receptor beta chain. V trimming: 3 bases; J trimming: 5 bases; junction bases outside the gene matches: 16. The CDR3 is made up of 18 amino acids. CDR1 and CDR2 (germline): LGHNA, YSLEER. Generated by immunoSEQ multiplex PCR, the TCRdb table keeps only in-frame clones and is missing some. Of 100,000 to 120,000 clones in the sample, approximately 65% were seen once. These data are taken from a study of blood T cell repertoires in COVID-19. As for the study in general: Researchers got acute and convalescent COVID-19 samples from the United States, Italy and Spain. Sources were T cells, B-cell-depleted T cells, or PBMCs; the material itself was cDNA or gDNA.

Sequencing was carried out using peripheral blood. The receptor's source is a woman aged 55-69 years with acute or convalescent COVID-19. The chain has TRBV4-3 and TRBJ1-5; TRBD1 matches at 7 bases. The CDR3 DNA reads as TGCGCCAGCAGCCAGGGACCCGGACAGGCGAGGACGGATCAGCCCCAGCATTTT. Amino acid sequence: CASSQGPGQARTDQPQHF.